This T cell receptor beta chain was sequenced during a study of siplizumab effects on memory and regulatory T cells. Study-wide results and limits: Mean Treg-derived proportions of mappable alloreactive CD4+ clones were around 70% for siplizumab and approximately 25% for controls. Roughly 80-97% of proliferating clones (CD4+ or CD8+) could not be assigned a naive or memory phenotype. Sequences below about 10^-5 frequency were poorly captured, and few alloreactive clones mapped to unstimulated subsets.

Only in-frame clones appear in the TCRdb table, and some are missing; sequencing was by immunoSEQ multiplex PCR. The sample has 100,000 or so clones, about 91% seen once. Remarks on this clone: Its antigen is undetermined.

The CDR3 is 14 amino acids. Trimming took 2 bases from V and 10 from J; bases not matched to a gene: 3. CDR1 and CDR2 from the germline V gene are SGHTA and FQGTGA. The source of this sequence is a human donor in good health. Some clones in this sample may be carry-over from other donors' samples. The rearrangement links TRBV7-3 to TRBJ1-6; 9 bases are a match to TRBD1. The sample comprised CD4+ T cells sorted from blood. CDR3 DNA sequence: TGTGCCAGCAGCTTAGGACAGGGGAGCTCACCCCTCCACTTT. It yields the protein CASSLGQGSSPLHF.